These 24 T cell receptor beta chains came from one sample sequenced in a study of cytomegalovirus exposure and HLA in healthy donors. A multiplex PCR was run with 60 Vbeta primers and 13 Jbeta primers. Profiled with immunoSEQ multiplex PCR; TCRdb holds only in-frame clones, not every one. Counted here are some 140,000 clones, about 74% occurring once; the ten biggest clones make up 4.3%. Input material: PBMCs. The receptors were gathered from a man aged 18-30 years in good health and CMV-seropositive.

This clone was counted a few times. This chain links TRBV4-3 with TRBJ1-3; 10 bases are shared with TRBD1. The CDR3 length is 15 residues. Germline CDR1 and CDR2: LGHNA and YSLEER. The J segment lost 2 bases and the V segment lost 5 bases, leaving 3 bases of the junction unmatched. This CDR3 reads CASSEGQGAGNTIYF. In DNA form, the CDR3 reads TGCGCCAGCAGCGAAGGACAGGGGGCTGGAAACACCATATATTTT.

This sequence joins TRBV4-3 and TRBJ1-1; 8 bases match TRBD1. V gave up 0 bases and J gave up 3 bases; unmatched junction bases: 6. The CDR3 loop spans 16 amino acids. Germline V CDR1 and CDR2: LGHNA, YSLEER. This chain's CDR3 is CASSQDWTGSYTEAFF. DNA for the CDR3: TGCGCCAGCAGCCAAGATTGGACAGGGAGTTACACTGAAGCTTTCTTT.

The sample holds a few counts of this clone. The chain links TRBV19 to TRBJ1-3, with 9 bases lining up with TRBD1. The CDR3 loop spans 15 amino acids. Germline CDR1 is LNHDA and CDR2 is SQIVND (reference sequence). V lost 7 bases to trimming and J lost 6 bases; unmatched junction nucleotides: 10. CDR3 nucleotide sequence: TGTGCCAGTACCATCCGGGGACAGGGAGAAAACACCATATATTTT. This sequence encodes CASTIRGQGENTIYF. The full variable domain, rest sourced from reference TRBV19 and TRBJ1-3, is DGGITQSPKYLFRKEGQNVTLSCEQNLNHDAMYWYRQDPGQGLRLIYYSQIVNDFQKGDIAEGYSVSREKKESFPLTVTSAQKNPTAFYLCASTIRGQGENTIYFGEGSWLTVV.

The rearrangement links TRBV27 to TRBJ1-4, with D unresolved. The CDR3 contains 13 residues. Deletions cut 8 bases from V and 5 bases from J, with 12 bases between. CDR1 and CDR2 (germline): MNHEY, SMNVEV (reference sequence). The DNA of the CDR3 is TGTGCCAGCGAAGGACTCTTGAATGAAAAACTGTTTTTT. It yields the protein CASEGLLNEKLFF.

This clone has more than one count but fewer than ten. This CDR3 reads CASSLMGHINEQFF. The CDR3 DNA reads TGTGCCAGCAGCTTGATGGGACACATCAATGAGCAGTTCTTC. This chain connects TRBV5-8 to TRBJ2-1; TRBD1 is a possible D gene (6 bases). V lost 1 base, J lost 6 bases, and 11 bases lay in between. The germline V gene encodes CDR1 SGHTS and CDR2 YDEGEE. The CDR3 covers 14 residues.

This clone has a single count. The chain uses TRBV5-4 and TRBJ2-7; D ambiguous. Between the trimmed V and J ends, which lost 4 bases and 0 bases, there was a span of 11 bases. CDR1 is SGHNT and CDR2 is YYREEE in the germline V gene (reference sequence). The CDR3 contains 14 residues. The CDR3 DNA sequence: TGTGCCAGCAGCCCTTCGTGGAGCTCCTACGAGCAGTACTTC. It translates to CASSPSWSSYEQYF.

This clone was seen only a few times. The CDR3 reads CASSRRVSGTYEQYF. The CDR3 nucleotides are TGTGCCAGCAGCCGTCGGGTTAGCGGGACCTACGAGCAGTACTTC. V is TRBV5-8 and J is TRBJ2-7, with 8 bases fitting TRBD2. The ends lost 4 bases at V and 2 bases at J; junction bases unmatched: 8. CDR3 size: 15 residues. Germline lookup yields CDR1 SGHTS and CDR2 YDEGEE.

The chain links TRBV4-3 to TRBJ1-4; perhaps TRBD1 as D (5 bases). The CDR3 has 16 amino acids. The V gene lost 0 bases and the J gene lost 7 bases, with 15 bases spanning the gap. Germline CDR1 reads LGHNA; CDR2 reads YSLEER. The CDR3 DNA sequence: TGCGCCAGCAGCCAAGATCTTGCGGTGGGGGGTGAAAAACTGTTTTTT. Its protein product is CASSQDLAVGGEKLFF.

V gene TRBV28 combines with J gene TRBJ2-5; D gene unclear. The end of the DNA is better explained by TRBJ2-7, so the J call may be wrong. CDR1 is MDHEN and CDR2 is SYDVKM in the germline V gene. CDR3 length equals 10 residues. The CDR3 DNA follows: TGTGCCAGCAGTTTGCGCGAGCAGTACTTC. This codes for CASSLREQYF.

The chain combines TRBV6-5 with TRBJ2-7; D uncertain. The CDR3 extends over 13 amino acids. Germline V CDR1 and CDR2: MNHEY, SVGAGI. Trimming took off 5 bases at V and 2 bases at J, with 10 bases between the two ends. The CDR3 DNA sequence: TGTGCCAGCAGTCAGGCGACAACCTACGAGCAGTACTTC. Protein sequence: CASSQATTYEQYF.

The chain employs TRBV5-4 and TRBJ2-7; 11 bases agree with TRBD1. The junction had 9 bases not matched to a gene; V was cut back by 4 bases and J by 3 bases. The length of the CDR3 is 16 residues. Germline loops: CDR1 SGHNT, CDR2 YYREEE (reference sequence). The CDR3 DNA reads TGTGCCAGCAGCCTCCCGAGGACAGGGGGCCTCTACGAGCAGTACTTC. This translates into CASSLPRTGGLYEQYF.

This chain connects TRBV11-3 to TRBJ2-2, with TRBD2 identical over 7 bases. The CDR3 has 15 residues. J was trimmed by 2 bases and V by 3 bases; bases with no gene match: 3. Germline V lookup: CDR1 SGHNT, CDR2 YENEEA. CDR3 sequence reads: CASSLASGNTGELFF. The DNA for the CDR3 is TGTGCCAGCAGCTTGGCTAGCGGAAACACCGGGGAGCTGTTTTTT.

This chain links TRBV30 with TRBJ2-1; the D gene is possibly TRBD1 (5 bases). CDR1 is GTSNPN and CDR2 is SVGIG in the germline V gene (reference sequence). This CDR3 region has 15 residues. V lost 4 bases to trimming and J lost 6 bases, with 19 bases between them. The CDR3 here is CAWTRGQLGRNEQFF. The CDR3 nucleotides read TGTGCCTGGACCCGAGGACAATTGGGTCGCAATGAGCAGTTCTTC.

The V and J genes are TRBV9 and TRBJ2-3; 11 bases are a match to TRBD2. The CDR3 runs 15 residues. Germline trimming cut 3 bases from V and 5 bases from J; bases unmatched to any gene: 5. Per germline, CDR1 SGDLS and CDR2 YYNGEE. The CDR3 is CASSEGLAGGDTQYF. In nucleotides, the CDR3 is TGTGCCAGCAGCGAAGGACTAGCGGGCGGAGATACGCAGTATTTT.

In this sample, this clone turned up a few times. CDR3 DNA: TGTGCCAGCAGTGTGGACAGGGGGCAGAAAGAGCAGTACTTC. The encoded protein is CASSVDRGQKEQYF. This chain joins TRBV6-4 and TRBJ2-7; 11 bases match TRBD1. This CDR3 spans 14 amino acids. Trimming cost V 4 bases and J 7 bases; bases outside gene matches: 6. Per germline, CDR1 MRHNA and CDR2 SNTAGT.

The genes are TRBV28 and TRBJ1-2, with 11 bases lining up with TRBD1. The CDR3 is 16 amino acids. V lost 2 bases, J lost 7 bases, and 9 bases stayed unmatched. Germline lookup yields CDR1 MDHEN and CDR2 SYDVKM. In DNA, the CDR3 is TGTGCCAGCAGTTTACCGCCGGGACAGGGGGTGATTGGCTACACCTTC. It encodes CASSLPPGQGVIGYTF.

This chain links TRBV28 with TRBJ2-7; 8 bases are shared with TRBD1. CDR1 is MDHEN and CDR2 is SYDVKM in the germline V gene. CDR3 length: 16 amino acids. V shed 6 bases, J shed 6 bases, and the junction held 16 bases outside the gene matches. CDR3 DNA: TGTGCCAGCAGCCCTATCGGGACAGGACTTAATCGCGAGCAGTACTTC. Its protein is CASSPIGTGLNREQYF. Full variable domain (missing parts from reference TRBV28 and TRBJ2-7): DVKVTQSSRYLVKRTGEKVFLECVQDMDHENMFWYRQDPGLGLRLIYFSYDVKMKEKGDIPEGYSVSREKKERFSLILESASTNQTSMYLCASSPIGTGLNREQYFGPGTRLTVT.

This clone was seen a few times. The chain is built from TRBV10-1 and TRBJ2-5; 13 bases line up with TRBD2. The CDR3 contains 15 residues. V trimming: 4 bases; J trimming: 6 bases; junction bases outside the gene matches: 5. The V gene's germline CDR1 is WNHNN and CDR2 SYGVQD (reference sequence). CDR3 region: CASSGTSGSGKTQYF. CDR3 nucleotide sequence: TGCGCCAGCAGTGGGACTAGCGGGAGTGGAAAGACCCAGTACTTC.

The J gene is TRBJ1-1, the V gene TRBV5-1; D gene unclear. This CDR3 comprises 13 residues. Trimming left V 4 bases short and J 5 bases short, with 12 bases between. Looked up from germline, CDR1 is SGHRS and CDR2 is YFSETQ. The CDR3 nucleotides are TGCGCCAGCAGCCCGGTATCGGGAACTGAAGCTTTCTTT. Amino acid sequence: CASSPVSGTEAFF.

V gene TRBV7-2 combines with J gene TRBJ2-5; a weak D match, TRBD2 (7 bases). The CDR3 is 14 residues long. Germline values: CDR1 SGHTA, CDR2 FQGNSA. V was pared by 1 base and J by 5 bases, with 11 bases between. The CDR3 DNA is TGTGCCAGCAGCTTAGGGGGGGGCTTTGAGACCCAGTACTTC. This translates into CASSLGGGFETQYF.

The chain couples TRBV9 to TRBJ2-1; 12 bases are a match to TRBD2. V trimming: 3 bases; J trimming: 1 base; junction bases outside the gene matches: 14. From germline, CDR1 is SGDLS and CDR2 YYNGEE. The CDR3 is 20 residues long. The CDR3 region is CASSASGLAGNPRSYNEQFF. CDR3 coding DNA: TGTGCCAGCAGCGCCTCGGGACTAGCGGGTAATCCCCGTTCCTACAATGAGCAGTTCTTC.

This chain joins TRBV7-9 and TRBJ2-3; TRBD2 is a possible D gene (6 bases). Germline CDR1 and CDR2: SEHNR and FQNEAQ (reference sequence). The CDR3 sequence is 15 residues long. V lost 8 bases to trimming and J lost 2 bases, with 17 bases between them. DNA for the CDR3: TGTGCCAGCTCTGGACTACAGGCAATCACAGATACGCAGTATTTT. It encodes CASSGLQAITDTQYF.

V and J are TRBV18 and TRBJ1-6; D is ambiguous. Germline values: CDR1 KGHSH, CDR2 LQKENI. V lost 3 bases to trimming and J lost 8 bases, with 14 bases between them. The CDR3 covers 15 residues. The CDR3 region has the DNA TGTGCCAGCTCACCCACGATAAACGGGGATTCACCCCTCCACTTT. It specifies CASSPTINGDSPLHF.

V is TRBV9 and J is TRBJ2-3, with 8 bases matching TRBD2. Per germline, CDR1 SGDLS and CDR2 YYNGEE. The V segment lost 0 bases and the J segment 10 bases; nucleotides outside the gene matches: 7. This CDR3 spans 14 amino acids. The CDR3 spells CASSVDGSGVAQYF. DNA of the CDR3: TGTGCCAGCAGCGTAGACGGTAGCGGGGTCGCGCAGTATTTT.